This T cell receptor (beta chain) was captured in a study of technical replicates of blood from several donors. Germline CDR1 reads LGHNA; CDR2 reads YNFKEQ. This CDR3 contains 18 residues. Trimming pared 4 bases from V and 1 base from J, leaving 21 bases between. The method was immunoSEQ multiplex PCR; TCRdb's version includes in-frame clones alone and lacks a portion of them. The sample consists of around 75,000 clones, around nine tenths of them appearing once. The clonotype was recovered from a human donor in good health. The V and J genes are TRBV4-2 and TRBJ2-3; D may be TRBD2 (5 bases). Material: T cells isolated from PBMCs. CDR3: CASSRNRGRRVRTDTQYF. The CDR3 coding sequence is TGTGCCAGCAGCCGGAACCGAGGGCGGCGGGTACGCACAGATACGCAGTATTTT.